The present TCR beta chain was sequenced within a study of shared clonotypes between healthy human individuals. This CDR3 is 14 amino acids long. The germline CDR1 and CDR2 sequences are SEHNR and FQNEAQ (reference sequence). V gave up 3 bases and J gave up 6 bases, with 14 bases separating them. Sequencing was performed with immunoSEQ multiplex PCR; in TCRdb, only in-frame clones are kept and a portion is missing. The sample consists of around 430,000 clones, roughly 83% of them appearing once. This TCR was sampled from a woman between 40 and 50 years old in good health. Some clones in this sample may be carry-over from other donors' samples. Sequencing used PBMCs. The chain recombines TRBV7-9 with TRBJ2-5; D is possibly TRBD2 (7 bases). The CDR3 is CASSLTGGQQTQYF. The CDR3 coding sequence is TGTGCCAGCAGCTTGACGGGGGGACAACAGACCCAGTACTTC.